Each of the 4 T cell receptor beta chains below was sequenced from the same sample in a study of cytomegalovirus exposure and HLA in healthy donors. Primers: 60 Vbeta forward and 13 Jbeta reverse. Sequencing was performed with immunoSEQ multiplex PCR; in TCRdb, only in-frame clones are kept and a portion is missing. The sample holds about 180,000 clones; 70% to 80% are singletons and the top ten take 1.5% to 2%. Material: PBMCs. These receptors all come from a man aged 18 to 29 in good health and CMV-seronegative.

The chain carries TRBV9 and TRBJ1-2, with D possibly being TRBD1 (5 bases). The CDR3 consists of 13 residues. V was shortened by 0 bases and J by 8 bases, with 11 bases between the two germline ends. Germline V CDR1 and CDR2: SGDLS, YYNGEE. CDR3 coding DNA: TGTGCCAGCAGCGTAGAGGGGCCAGGCGGCTACACCTTC. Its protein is CASSVEGPGGYTF.

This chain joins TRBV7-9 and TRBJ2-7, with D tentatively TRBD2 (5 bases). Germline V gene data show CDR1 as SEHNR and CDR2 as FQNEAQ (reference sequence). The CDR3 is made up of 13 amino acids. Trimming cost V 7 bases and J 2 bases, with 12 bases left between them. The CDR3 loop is CASNSGVPYEQYF. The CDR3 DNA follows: TGTGCCAGCAACTCCGGGGTCCCCTACGAGCAGTACTTC.

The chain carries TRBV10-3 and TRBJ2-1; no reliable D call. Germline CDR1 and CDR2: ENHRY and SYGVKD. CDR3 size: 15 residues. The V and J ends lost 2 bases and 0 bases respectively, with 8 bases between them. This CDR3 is CAISEEATSYNEQFF. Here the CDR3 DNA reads TGTGCCATCAGTGAGGAAGCCACCTCCTACAATGAGCAGTTCTTC.

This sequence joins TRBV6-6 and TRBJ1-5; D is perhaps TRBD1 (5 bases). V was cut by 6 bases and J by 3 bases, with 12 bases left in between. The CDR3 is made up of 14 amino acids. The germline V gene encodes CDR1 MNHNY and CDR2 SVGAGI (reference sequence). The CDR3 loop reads CASRPDRVNQPQHF. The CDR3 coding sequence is TGTGCCAGCAGGCCCGACAGAGTCAATCAGCCCCAGCATTTT.